The 6 T cell receptor beta chains in this list originate from one sample, sequenced in a study of blood T cell repertoires in COVID-19. Libraries were prepared by immunoSEQ multiplex PCR; TCRdb keeps only in-frame clonotypes and omits some of them. Among 90,000 or so clones listed, about four fifths were seen once. Input material: peripheral blood. The receptors derive from a human donor in a cohort sampled during active COVID-19.

The rearrangement joins TRBV7-2 to TRBJ2-1; tentatively, D is TRBD1 (5 bases). Germline V CDR1 and CDR2: SGHTA, FQGNSA. CDR3 length: 12 residues. With 6 bases removed from V and 16 bases from J, the gap between germline ends came to 19 bases. This chain's CDR3 is CASSRPRAFQFF. CDR3 nucleotides: TGTGCCAGCAGTCGGCCCAGGGCATTTCAATTCTTC.

This clone was seen a handful of times. The V and J genes are TRBV11-2 and TRBJ2-7, with D possibly matching TRBD2 (6 bases). The germline V gene encodes CDR1 SGHAT and CDR2 FQNNGV. V was clipped by 1 base and J by 1 base, with 11 bases between them. The CDR3 spans 15 residues. This CDR3 reads CASSLGAGSSYEQYF. CDR3 sequence (DNA): TGTGCCAGCAGCTTAGGCGCCGGGAGTTCCTACGAGCAGTACTTC. Full variable domain (rest looked up from reference TRBV11-2 and TRBJ2-7): EAGVAQSPRYKIIEKRQSVAFWCNPISGHATLYWYQQILGQGPKLLIQFQNNGVVDDSQLPKDRFSAERLKGVDSTLKIQPAKLEDSAVYLCASSLGAGSSYEQYFGPGTRLTVT.

This clone was seen a few times. The CDR3 bases are TGTGCCAGCAGCTTGGAATCCAGGGCGGGGAGCTACACCTTC. This sequence encodes CASSLESRAGSYTF. J is TRBJ1-2 and V is TRBV5-4, with a tentative D call TRBD1 (5 bases). Per germline, CDR1 SGHNT and CDR2 YYREEE (reference sequence). CDR3 length: 14 amino acids. The germline V and J ends were trimmed by 0 bases and 9 bases, with 15 bases remaining between them.

This clone showed up just once. V gene TRBV6-6 combines with J gene TRBJ1-5, with D perhaps matching TRBD1 (5 bases). Germline values: CDR1 MNHNY, CDR2 SVGAGI (reference sequence). This CDR3 region has 15 residues. V lost 4 bases and J 2 bases, leaving 12 bases between the germline ends. CDR3 DNA sequence: TGTGCCAGCAGTTCCCACGGGGGGGGCAATCAGCCCCAGCATTTT. Encoded protein: CASSSHGGGNQPQHF.

The rearrangement uses TRBV19 and TRBJ2-3; D might be TRBD2 (6 bases). Trimming left V 4 bases short and J 0 bases short, with 20 bases between. The germline gives CDR1 LNHDA, CDR2 SQIVND (reference sequence). The CDR3 length is 18 residues. CDR3 nucleotides: TGTGCCAGTAGTACTGGCCGCGGGGACCCACCTAGCACAGATACGCAGTATTTT. Protein sequence: CASSTGRGDPPSTDTQYF.

The V gene is TRBV7-9, the J gene TRBJ2-5; D is perhaps TRBD1 (7 bases). CDR1 and CDR2 from the germline V gene are SEHNR and FQNEAQ (reference sequence). V was shortened by 3 bases and J by 5 bases, with 19 bases between the two germline ends. The CDR3 length is 16 residues. This chain's CDR3 is CASSFLPAGGTETQYF. DNA of the CDR3: TGTGCCAGCAGCTTTCTCCCGGCAGGGGGGACGGAGACCCAGTACTTC.